The rows below give T cell receptor beta chains drawn from one sample of a study of blood T cells in healthy people across ages. MiXCR, applied by TCRdb to the 5' RACE reads, yields one record per CDR3 protein. The sample has about 970,000 distinct CDR3 sequences, roughly 51% seen once; the top ten hold around 21%. Sequenced input: blood. All receptors come from a woman aged 55-69 years in good health. CDR3s include the opening cysteine and the closing phenylalanine or tryptophan.

j_gene,v_gene,CDR3aa
TRBJ1-5,TRBV20-1,CSASGAGTSHQPQHF
TRBJ2-6,TRBV5-1,CASSLGRSPGANDLTF
TRBJ2-1,TRBV20-1,CSAIHSGRTSSYNEQFF
TRBJ2-4,TRBV4-1,CASSQVYAKNIQYF
TRBJ2-7,TRBV29-1,CSVADRGFSGSYEQYF
TRBJ2-7,TRBV4-1,CASSQEPKDRGYEQYF
TRBJ2-1,TRBV20-1,CSAHLREGAGASYNEQFF
TRBJ2-3,TRBV11-2,CASSSGGLFTDTQYF
TRBJ2-7,TRBV4-1,CASSQGDRGPRSYEQYF
TRBJ2-7,TRBV6-5,CASSLTTSGSGYEQYF